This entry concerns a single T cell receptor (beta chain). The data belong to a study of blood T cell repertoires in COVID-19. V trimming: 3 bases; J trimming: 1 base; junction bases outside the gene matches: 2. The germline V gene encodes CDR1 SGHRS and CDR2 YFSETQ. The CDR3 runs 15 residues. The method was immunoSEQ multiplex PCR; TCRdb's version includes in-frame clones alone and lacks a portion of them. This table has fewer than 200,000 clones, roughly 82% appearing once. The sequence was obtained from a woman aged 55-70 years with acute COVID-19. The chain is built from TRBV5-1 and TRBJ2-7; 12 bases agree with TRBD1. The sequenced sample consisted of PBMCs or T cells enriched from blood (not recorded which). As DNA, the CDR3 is TGCGCCAGCAGCTGGGGACAGGGGGCGTCCTACGAGCAGTACTTC. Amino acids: CASSWGQGASYEQYF.